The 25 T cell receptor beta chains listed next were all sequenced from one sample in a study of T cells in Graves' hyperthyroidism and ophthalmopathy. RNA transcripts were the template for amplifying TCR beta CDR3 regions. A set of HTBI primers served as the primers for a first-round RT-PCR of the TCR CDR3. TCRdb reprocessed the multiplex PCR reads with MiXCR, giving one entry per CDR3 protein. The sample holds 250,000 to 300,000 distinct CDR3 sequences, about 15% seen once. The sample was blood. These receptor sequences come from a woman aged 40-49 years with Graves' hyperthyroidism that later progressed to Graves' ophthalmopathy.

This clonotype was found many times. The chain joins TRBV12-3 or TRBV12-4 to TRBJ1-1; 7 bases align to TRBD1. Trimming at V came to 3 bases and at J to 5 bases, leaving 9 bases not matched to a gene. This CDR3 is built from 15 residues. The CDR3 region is CASSFSGGGNTEAFF. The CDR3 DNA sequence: TGTGCCAGCAGTTTTTCAGGGGGAGGAAATACTGAAGCTTTCTTT.

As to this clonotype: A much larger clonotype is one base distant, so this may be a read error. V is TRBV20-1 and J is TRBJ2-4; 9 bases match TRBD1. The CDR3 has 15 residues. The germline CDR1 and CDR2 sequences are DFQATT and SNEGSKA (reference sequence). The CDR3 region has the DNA TGCAGTGCTAGCGCACAGGGGGCTGCCAATAACATTCAGTACTTC. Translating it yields CSASAQGAANNIQYF.

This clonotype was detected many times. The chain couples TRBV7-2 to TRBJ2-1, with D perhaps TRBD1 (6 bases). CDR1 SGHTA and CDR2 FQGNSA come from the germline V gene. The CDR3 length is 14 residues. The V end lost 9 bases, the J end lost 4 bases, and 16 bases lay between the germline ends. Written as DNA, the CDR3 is TGTGCCAGTGTAGGGGGAGTCGTTTACAATGAGCAGTTCTTC. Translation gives CASVGGVVYNEQFF.

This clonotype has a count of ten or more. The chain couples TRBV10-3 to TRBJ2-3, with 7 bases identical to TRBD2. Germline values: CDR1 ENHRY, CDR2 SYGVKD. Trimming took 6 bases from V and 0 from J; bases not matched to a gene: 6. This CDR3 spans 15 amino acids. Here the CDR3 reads CAIRWGGASTDTQYF. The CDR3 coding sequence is TGTGCCATCAGATGGGGGGGTGCTAGCACAGATACGCAGTATTTT.

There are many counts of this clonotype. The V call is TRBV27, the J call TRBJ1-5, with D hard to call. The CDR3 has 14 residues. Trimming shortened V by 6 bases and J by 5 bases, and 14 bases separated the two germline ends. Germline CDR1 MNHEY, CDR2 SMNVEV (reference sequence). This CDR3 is CASRTTSLHQPQHF. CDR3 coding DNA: TGTGCCAGCAGGACAACAAGTCTACATCAGCCCCAGCATTTT.

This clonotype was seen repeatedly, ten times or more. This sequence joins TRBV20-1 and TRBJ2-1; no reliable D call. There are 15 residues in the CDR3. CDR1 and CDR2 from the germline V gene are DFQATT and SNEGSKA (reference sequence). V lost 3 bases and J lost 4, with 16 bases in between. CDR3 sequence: CSASPHGDAYNEQFF. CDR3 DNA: TGCAGTGCTAGCCCCCACGGAGATGCATACAATGAGCAGTTCTTC.

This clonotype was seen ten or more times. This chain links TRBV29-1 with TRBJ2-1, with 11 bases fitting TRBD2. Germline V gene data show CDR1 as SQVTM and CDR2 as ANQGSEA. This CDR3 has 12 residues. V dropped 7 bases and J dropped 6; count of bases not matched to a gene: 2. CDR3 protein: CSGGTSGNEQFF. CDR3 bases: TGCAGCGGCGGGACTAGCGGCAATGAGCAGTTCTTC.

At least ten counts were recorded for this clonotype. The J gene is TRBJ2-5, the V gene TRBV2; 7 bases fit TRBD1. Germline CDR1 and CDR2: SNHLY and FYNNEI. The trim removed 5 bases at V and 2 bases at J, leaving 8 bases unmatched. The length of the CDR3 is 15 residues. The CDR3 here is CASSQWTGQQETQYF. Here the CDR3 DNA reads TGTGCCAGCAGTCAGTGGACAGGCCAACAAGAGACCCAGTACTTC.

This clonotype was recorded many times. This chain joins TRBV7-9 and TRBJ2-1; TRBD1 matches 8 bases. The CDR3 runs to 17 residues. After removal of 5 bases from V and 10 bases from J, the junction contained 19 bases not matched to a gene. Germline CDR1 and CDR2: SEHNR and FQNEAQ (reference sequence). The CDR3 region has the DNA TGTGCCAGCAGCCCTCGAGGACAGGGTATTTGGGTCACGGAGCAGTTCTTC. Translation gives CASSPRGQGIWVTEQFF.

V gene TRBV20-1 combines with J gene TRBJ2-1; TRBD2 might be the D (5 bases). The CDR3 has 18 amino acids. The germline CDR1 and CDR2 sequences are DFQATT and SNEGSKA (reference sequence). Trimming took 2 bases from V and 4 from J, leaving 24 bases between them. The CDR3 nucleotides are TGCAGTGCTAGAACGCTAGCCCGACCCAAAATGCTTTACAATGAGCAGTTCTTC. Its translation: CSARTLARPKMLYNEQFF.

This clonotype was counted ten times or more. The chain's CDR3 is CATSRVSGPYEQYF. In nucleotides, the CDR3 is TGTGCCACCAGCAGAGTGAGCGGCCCCTACGAGCAGTACTTC. The chain is built from TRBV15 and TRBJ2-7, with D possibly being TRBD2 (5 bases). The CDR3 spans 14 residues. Germline-derived CDR1 and CDR2 are LNHNV and YYDKDF (reference sequence). Deletions cut 1 base from V and 2 bases from J, with 9 bases between.

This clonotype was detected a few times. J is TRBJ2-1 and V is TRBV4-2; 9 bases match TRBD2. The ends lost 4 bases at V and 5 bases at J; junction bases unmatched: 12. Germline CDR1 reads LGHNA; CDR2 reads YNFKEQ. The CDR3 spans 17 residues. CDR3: CASSRLTGTSSDNEQFF. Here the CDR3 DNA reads TGTGCCAGCAGCCGGCTCACCGGGACTAGCTCAGACAATGAGCAGTTCTTC.

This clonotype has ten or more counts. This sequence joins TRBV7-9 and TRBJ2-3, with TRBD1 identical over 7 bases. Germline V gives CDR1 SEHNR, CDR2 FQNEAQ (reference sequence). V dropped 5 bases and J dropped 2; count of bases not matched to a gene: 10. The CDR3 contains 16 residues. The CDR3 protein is CASSGRDSTNTDTQYF. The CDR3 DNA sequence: TGTGCCAGCAGCGGCCGGGACAGCACGAACACAGATACGCAGTATTTT.

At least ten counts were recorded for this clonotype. CDR3 sequence: CASSPEVSSRGDEQFF. The CDR3 DNA sequence: TGTGCCAGCAGCCCAGAGGTGTCTAGCAGAGGGGATGAGCAGTTCTTC. The chain combines TRBV7-9 with TRBJ2-1; perhaps D is TRBD1 or TRBD2 (5 bases each). This CDR3 spans 16 amino acids. V was cut by 5 bases and J by 8 bases, with 22 bases left in between. Germline CDR1 SEHNR, CDR2 FQNEAQ (reference sequence).

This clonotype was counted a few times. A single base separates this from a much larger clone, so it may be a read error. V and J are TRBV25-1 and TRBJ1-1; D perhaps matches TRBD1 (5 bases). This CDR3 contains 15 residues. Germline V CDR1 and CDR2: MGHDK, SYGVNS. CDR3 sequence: CASSENPGVNTEALF. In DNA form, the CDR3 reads TGTGCCAGCAGTGAAAATCCGGGGGTGAACACTGAAGCTCTCTTT.

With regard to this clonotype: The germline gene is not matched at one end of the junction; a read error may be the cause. The CDR3 DNA is TGTGCCAGCAACCAAGAGCTCCCTAACTATGGCTACACCTTC. Protein: CASNQELPNYGYTF. The genes are TRBV14 and TRBJ1-2; D remains ambiguous. There are 14 residues in the CDR3. Germline CDR1 reads SGHDN; CDR2 reads FVKESK.

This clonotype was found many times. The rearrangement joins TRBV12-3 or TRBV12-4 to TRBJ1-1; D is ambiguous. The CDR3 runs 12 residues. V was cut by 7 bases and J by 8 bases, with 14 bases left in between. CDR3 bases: TGTGCCAGCACCATATTTGGGCCCGAAGCTTTCTTT. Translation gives CASTIFGPEAFF.

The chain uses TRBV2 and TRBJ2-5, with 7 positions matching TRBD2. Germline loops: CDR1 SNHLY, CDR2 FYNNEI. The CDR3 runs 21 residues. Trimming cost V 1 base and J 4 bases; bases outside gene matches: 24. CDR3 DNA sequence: TGTGCCAGCAGTGAAGATCAAACTAGCGCGGCGGGGACCGGGACTCGAGAGACCCAGTACTTC. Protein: CASSEDQTSAAGTGTRETQYF.

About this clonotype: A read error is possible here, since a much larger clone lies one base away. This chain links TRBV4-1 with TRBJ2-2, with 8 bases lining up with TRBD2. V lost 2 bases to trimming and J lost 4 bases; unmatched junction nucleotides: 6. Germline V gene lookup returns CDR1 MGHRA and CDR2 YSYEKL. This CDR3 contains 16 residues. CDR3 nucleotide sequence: TGCGCCAGCAGCCAATCTCGACTAGCGAGCACCGGGGAGCTGTTTTTT. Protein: CASSQSRLASTGELFF.

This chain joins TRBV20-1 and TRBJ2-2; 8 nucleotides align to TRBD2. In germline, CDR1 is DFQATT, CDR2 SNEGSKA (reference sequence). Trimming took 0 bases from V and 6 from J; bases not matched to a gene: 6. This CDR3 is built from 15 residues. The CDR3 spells CSARDSGRVSGELFF. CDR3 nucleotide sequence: TGCAGTGCTAGAGATTCCGGGAGGGTGTCCGGGGAGCTGTTTTTT.

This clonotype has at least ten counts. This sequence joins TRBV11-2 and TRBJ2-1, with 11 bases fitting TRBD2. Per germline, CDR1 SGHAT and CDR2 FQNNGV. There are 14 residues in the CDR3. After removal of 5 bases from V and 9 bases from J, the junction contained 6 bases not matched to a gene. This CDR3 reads CASSHPTSGSEQFF. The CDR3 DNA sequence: TGTGCCAGCAGCCACCCAACTAGCGGGAGTGAGCAGTTCTTC.

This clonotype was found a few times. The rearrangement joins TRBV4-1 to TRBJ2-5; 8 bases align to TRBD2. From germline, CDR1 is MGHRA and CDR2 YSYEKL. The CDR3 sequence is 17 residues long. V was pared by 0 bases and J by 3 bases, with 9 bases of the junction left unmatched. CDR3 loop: CASSQDSTSGPEETQYF. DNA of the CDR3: TGCGCCAGCAGCCAAGATTCTACTAGCGGACCCGAAGAGACCCAGTACTTC.

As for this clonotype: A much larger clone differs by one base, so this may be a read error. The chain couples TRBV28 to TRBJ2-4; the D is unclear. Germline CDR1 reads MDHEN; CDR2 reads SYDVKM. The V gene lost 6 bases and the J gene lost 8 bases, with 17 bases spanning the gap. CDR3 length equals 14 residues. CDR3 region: CASRQLGPWDIQYF. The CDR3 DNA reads TGTGCCAGCAGGCAACTTGGGCCGTGGGACATTCAGTACTTC.

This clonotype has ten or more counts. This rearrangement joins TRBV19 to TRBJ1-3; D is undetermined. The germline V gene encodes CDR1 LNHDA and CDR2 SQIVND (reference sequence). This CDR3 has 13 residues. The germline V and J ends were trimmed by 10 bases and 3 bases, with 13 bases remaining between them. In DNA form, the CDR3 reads TGTGCCACCGGTCCGGCGTTTGGAAACACCATATATTTT. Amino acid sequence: CATGPAFGNTIYF.

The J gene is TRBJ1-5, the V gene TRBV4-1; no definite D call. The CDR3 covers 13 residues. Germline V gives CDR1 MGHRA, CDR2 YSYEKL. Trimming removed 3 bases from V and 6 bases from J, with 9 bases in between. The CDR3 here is CASSHGAAQPQHF. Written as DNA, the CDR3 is TGCGCCAGCAGCCACGGTGCCGCTCAGCCCCAGCATTTT.